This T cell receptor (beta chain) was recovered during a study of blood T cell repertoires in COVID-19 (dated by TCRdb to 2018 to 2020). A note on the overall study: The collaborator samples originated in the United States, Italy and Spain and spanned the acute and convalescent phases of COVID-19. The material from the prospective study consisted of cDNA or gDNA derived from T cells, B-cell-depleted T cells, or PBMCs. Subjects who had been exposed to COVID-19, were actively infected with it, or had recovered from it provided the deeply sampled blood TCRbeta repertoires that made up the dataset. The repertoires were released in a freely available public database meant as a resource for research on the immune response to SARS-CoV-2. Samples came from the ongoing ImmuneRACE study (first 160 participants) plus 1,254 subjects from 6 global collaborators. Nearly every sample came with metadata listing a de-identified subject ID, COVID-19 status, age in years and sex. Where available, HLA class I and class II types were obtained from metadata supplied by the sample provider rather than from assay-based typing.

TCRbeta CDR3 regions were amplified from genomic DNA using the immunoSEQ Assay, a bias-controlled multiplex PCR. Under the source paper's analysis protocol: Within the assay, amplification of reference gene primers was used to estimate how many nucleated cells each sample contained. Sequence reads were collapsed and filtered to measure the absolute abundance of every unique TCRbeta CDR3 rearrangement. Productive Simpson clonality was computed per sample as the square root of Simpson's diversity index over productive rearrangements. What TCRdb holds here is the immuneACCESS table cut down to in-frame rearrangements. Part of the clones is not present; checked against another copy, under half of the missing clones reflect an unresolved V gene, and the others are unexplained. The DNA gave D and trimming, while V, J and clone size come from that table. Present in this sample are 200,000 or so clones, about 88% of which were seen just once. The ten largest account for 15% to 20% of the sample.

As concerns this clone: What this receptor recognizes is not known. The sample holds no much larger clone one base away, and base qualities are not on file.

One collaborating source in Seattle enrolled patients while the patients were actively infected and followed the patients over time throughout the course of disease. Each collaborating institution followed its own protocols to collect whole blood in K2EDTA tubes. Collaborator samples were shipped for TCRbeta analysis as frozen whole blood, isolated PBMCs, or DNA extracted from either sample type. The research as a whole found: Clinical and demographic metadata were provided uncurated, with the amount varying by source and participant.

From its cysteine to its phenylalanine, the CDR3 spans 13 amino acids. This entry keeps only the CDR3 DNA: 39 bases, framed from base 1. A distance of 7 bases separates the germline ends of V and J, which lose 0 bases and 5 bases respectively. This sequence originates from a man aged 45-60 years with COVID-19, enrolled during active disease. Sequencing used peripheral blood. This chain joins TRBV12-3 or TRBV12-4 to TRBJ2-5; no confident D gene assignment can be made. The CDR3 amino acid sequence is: CASSLARRETQYF. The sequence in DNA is TGTGCCAGCAGTTTAGCGCGTCGGGAGACCCAGTACTTC.